The T cell receptor (beta chain) under discussion was sequenced for a study of T cell repertoires in cytomegalovirus infection. Study overall: The authors used CMV epitopes that were HLA-C-restricted (recently identified) and HLA-B-restricted (well studied). Public TCR beta signatures were indicative of both CMV infection and a matching HLA type. Overall study findings and caveats: In two of eight donors, the top clonotype was HLA-C-restricted CMV-specific.

TCRdb passed the reads through MiXCR, listing each CDR3 protein once. The table records roughly 350,000 distinct CDR3 sequences, about 35% of them present only once. CDR3 length: 14 amino acids. Germline V gives CDR1 SGHDN, CDR2 FVKESK. V shed 5 bases and J shed 0 bases, with 8 bases lying between them. Worth noting for this clonotype: Antigen unknown.

This rearrangement joins TRBV14 to TRBJ2-1, with D unresolved. The specimen was cultured PBMCs, collected from culture after CMV antigen stimulation. This clonotype originated in a human donor in good health (CMV status not recorded). Some clones in this sample may be carry-over from other donors' samples. The CDR3 DNA is TGTGCCAGCAGCGAAACCAGCTCCTACAATGAGCAGTTCTTC. It yields the protein CASSETSSYNEQFF.